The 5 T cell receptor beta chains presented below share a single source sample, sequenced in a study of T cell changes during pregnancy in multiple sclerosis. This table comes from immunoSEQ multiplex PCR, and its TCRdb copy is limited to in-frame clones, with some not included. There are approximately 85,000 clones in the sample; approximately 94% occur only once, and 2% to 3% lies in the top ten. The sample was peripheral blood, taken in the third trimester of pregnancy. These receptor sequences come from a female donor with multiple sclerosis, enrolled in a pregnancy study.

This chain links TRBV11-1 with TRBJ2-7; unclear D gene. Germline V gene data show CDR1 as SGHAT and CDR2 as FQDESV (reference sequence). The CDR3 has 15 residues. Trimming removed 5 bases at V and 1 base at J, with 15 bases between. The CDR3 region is CASSPALTDSYEQYF. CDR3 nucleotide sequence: TGTGCCAGCAGCCCAGCGTTGACGGATTCCTACGAGCAGTACTTC.

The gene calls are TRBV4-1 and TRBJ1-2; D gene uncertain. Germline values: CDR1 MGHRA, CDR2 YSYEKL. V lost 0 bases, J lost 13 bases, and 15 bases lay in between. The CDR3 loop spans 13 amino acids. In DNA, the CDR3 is TGCGCCAGCAGCCAAGAGGCAGGACTAACTAGCACCTTC. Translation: CASSQEAGLTSTF.

The CDR3 protein is CASSLSGNTEAFF. CDR3 DNA sequence: TGTGCCAGCAGCTTATCGGGAAACACTGAAGCTTTCTTT. The rearrangement uses TRBV7-9 and TRBJ1-1, with D uncertain. This CDR3 has 13 residues. CDR1 and CDR2 (germline): SEHNR, FQNEAQ (reference sequence). V lost 2 bases, J lost 2 bases, and 6 bases lay in between.

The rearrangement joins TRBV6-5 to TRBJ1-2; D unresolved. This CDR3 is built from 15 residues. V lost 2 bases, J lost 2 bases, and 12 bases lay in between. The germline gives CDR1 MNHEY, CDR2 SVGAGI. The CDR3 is CASSYREKRNYGYTF. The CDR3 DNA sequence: TGTGCCAGCAGTTACCGGGAGAAGAGGAACTATGGCTACACCTTC.

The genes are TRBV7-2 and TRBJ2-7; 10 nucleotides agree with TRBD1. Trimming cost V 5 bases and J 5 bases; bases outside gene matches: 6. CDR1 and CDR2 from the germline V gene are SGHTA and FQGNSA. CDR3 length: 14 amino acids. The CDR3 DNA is TGTGCCAGCAGCCGAAGACAGGGGGCCAACGAGCAGTACTTC. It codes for CASSRRQGANEQYF. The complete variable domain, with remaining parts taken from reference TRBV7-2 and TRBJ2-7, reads GAGVSQSPSNKVTEKGKDVELRCDPISGHTALYWYRQSLGQGLEFLIYFQGNSAPDKSGLPSDRFSAERTGGSVSTLTIQRTQQEDSAVYLCASSRRQGANEQYFGPGTRLTVT.